One sample yielded the 20 T cell receptor beta chains listed below, sequenced in a study of blood T cells in healthy people across ages. The use of a sample-barcoded 5' primer and a J-beta primer mix characterized a second PCR of roughly 6 to 12 cycles. TCRdb analysed the 5' RACE reads with MiXCR anew, one entry per CDR3 protein. The sample shows fewer than 900,000 distinct CDR3 sequences, roughly 45% of them seen only once. Sequenced input: blood. The source is a woman aged 60-75 years in good health.

The chain joins TRBV2 to TRBJ2-7; no reliable D call. The CDR3 is 12 residues long. The V gene lost 8 bases and the J gene lost 1 base, with 9 bases spanning the gap. Per germline, CDR1 SNHLY and CDR2 FYNNEI. In nucleotides, the CDR3 is TGTGCCAGCCGAGTTGAATCCTACGAGCAGTACTTC. This encodes CASRVESYEQYF. The full variable domain, rest sourced from reference TRBV2 and TRBJ2-7, is EPEVTQTPSHQVTQMGQEVILRCVPISNHLYFYWYRQILGQKVEFLVSFYNNEISEKSEIFDDQFSVERPDGSNFTLKIRSTKLEDSAMYFCASRVESYEQYFGPGTRLTVT.

V gene TRBV5-1 combines with J gene TRBJ1-6, with a weak D call TRBD1 (5 bases). V dropped 2 bases and J dropped 9 bases, with 9 bases sitting between them. Looked up from germline, CDR1 is SGHRS and CDR2 is YFSETQ. The CDR3 has 13 amino acids. The CDR3 region is CASSFDRSSPLHF. CDR3 DNA sequence: TGCGCCAGCAGCTTCGACAGAAGTTCACCCCTCCACTTT. Full variable domain (remainder filled in from reference TRBV5-1 and TRBJ1-6): KAGVTQTPRYLIKTRGQQVTLSCSPISGHRSVSWYQQTPGQGLQFLFEYFSETQRNKGNFPGRFSGRQFSNSRSEMNVSTLELGDSALYLCASSFDRSSPLHFGNGTRLTVT.

V is TRBV12-3 or TRBV12-4 and J is TRBJ1-1, with D unresolved. This CDR3 comprises 16 residues. Trimming left V 2 bases short and J 0 bases short, with 13 bases between. DNA for the CDR3: TGTGCCAGCAGTTTAAGGGTCCTTCGGGTGAACACTGAAGCTTTCTTT. Its protein is CASSLRVLRVNTEAFF.

The gene calls are TRBV5-1 and TRBJ2-5; 9 bases agree with TRBD2. Germline trimming cut 5 bases from V and 11 bases from J; bases unmatched to any gene: 19. Per germline, CDR1 SGHRS and CDR2 YFSETQ. This CDR3 has 16 residues. DNA for the CDR3: TGCGCCAGCAGTTTTAGCGGGAGCAGCTCCTACAATGGGCAGTACTTC. Protein sequence: CASSFSGSSSYNGQYF.

This rearrangement joins TRBV15 to TRBJ2-7; D is perhaps TRBD1 or TRBD2 (5 bases each). Germline loops: CDR1 LNHNV, CDR2 YYDKDF (reference sequence). This CDR3 has 14 amino acids. The ends were cut back, 1 base at V and 4 bases at J, with 11 bases in the middle. This chain's CDR3 is CATSRAGRGYEQYF. CDR3 nucleotides: TGTGCCACCAGCAGAGCGGGAAGGGGATACGAGCAGTACTTC.

This clonotype was counted a single time. The chain links TRBV18 to TRBJ2-4, with D tentatively TRBD2 (5 bases). In germline, CDR1 is KGHSH, CDR2 LQKENI. The CDR3 has 13 amino acids. The V and J ends lost 5 bases and 13 bases respectively, with 18 bases between them. The CDR3 loop reads CASSGLIYNEQYF. In nucleotides, the CDR3 is TGTGCCAGCTCAGGACTCATATACAATGAGCAGTACTTC.

In DNA form, the CDR3 reads TGCAGGGGGGACAGATACAATGAGCAGTTCTTC. This sequence encodes CRGDRYNEQFF. The chain joins TRBV20-1 to TRBJ2-1, with 7 bases matching TRBD1. In germline, CDR1 is DFQATT, CDR2 SNEGSKA (reference sequence). This CDR3 region has 11 residues.

This chain uses TRBV29-1 with TRBJ2-2; 9 bases are shared with TRBD1. Germline V gives CDR1 SQVTM, CDR2 ANQGSEA. With V trimmed by 6 bases and J by 6 bases, 5 bases remained unmatched. The CDR3 extends over 13 amino acids. The CDR3 sequence is CSVGQGVAGELFF. Here the CDR3 DNA reads TGCAGCGTGGGACAGGGCGTAGCCGGGGAGCTGTTTTTT.

This clonotype was seen a handful of times. The V gene is TRBV18, the J gene TRBJ1-5; TRBD1 matches 11 bases. CDR1 is KGHSH, CDR2 LQKENI, per germline. Trimming at V came to 4 bases and at J to 6 bases, leaving 5 bases not matched to a gene. The length of the CDR3 is 15 residues. CDR3 sequence: CASSRGTGGGQPQHF. The CDR3 nucleotides are TGTGCCAGCTCACGCGGGACAGGGGGTGGTCAGCCCCAGCATTTT.

A word on this clonotype: An end of the junction does not agree with germline; a read error may underlie this. The chain carries TRBV5-1 and TRBJ1-2; 9 bases fit TRBD1. The CDR3 has 15 amino acids. Germline CDR1 reads SGHRS; CDR2 reads YFSETQ. CDR3 sequence reads: CAGSWGQGANYGYTF. The CDR3 region has the DNA TGCGCCGGCAGCTGGGGACAGGGAGCTAACTATGGCTACACCTTC.

There are many counts of this clonotype. This chain uses TRBV29-1 with TRBJ2-3, with a tentative D call TRBD2 (5 bases). V was cut by 4 bases and J by 1 base, with 15 bases left in between. The CDR3 is 15 amino acids. Germline V lookup: CDR1 SQVTM, CDR2 ANQGSEA. The CDR3 sequence: CSVVGLAGRTDTQYF. CDR3 bases: TGCAGCGTTGTCGGCCTAGCTGGCCGCACAGATACGCAGTATTTT.

The gene calls are TRBV12-3 or TRBV12-4 and TRBJ1-5; 8 bases align to TRBD1. The V gene end was trimmed by 7 bases and the J gene end by 7 bases; junction bases not matched to a gene: 9. The length of the CDR3 is 14 residues. CDR3 DNA: TGTGCCAGCACTCTCGGACAGGGCCAACAGCCCCAGCATTTT. It codes for CASTLGQGQQPQHF.

CDR3 DNA sequence: TGCAGTGCTAGAGATTGGGGGGGGGATGAAAAACTGTTTTTT. It specifies CSARDWGGDEKLFF. This rearrangement joins TRBV20-1 to TRBJ1-4; a possible D gene is TRBD1 (5 bases). Germline CDR1 is DFQATT and CDR2 is SNEGSKA (reference sequence). V was cut by 0 bases and J by 6 bases, with 11 bases left in between. The CDR3 has 14 amino acids.

This clonotype was seen repeatedly, ten times or more. This rearrangement joins TRBV6-1 to TRBJ1-4; D is uncertain. The germline gives CDR1 MNHNS, CDR2 SASEGT. V was cut by 5 bases and J by 0 bases, with 19 bases left in between. The CDR3 totals 18 residues. CDR3 sequence: CASSRVGPSLATNEKLFF. CDR3 DNA: TGTGCCAGCAGTAGAGTAGGCCCTTCTCTTGCAACTAATGAAAAACTGTTTTTT.

The chain has TRBV3-1 and TRBJ2-3; D gene ambiguous. The germline V and J ends were trimmed by 3 bases and 6 bases, with 7 bases remaining between them. This CDR3 has 12 amino acids. Germline CDR1 is LGHDT and CDR2 is YNNKEL (reference sequence). CDR3 DNA sequence: TGTGCCAGCAGCCAGGCCTGGGATACGCAGTATTTT. Protein product: CASSQAWDTQYF.

This chain links TRBV3-1 with TRBJ1-6, with D possibly TRBD1 on 5 matching bases. The CDR3 is 15 amino acids. The V end was cut by 0 bases, the J end by 9 bases, with 12 bases between. The germline gives CDR1 LGHDT, CDR2 YNNKEL (reference sequence). The CDR3 spells CASSQDTGGGSPLHF. Written as DNA, the CDR3 is TGTGCCAGCAGCCAAGATACGGGGGGAGGTTCACCCCTCCACTTT.

The chain carries TRBV6-4 and TRBJ2-3; D gene unclear. This CDR3 comprises 13 residues. Trimming shortened V by 3 bases and J by 1 base, and 5 bases separated the two germline ends. Germline V gene data show CDR1 as MRHNA and CDR2 as SNTAGT. The CDR3, as DNA: TGTGCCAGCAGTGAAGAGGGCACAGATACGCAGTATTTT. Its protein product is CASSEEGTDTQYF.

This clonotype was seen once. The chain carries TRBV2 and TRBJ2-7, with D tentatively TRBD2 (6 bases). The CDR3 loop spans 16 amino acids. Germline V CDR1 and CDR2: SNHLY, FYNNEI. V was shortened by 6 bases and J by 0 bases, with 18 bases between the two germline ends. The CDR3 coding sequence is TGTGCCAGCAGAGATATCCTGAAGGGAGGCTCCTACGAGCAGTACTTC. It yields the protein CASRDILKGGSYEQYF. Supplemented by reference TRBV2 and TRBJ2-7, the full variable domain reads EPEVTQTPSHQVTQMGQEVILRCVPISNHLYFYWYRQILGQKVEFLVSFYNNEISEKSEIFDDQFSVERPDGSNFTLKIRSTKLEDSAMYFCASRDILKGGSYEQYFGPGTRLTVT.

This clonotype was observed a handful of times. The rearrangement uses TRBV24-1 and TRBJ2-1; possible D gene TRBD1, 6 bases. In germline, CDR1 is KGHDR, CDR2 SFDVKD. This CDR3 is built from 17 residues. Trimming took 12 bases from V and 0 from J, leaving 23 bases between them. The CDR3, as DNA: TGTGCCGACTGGCACAGGGAAATTGAGGCCTCCTACAATGAGCAGTTCTTC. This codes for CADWHREIEASYNEQFF.

The chain uses TRBV9 and TRBJ2-3; D is uncertain. V was pared by 4 bases and J by 2 bases, with 14 bases between. The CDR3 loop spans 15 amino acids. Per germline, CDR1 SGDLS and CDR2 YYNGEE. This CDR3 is CASSPRVATTDTQYF. For the CDR3, the DNA is TGTGCCAGCAGCCCCCGGGTGGCTACCACAGATACGCAGTATTTT. The full variable domain, rest sourced from reference TRBV9 and TRBJ2-3, is DSGVTQTPKHLITATGQRVTLRCSPRSGDLSVYWYQQSLDQGLQFLIQYYNGEERAKGNILERFSAQQFPDLHSELNLSSLELGDSALYFCASSPRVATTDTQYFGPGTRLTVL.